A selection of T cell receptor beta chains follows, all from one sample in a study of T cells in Graves' hyperthyroidism and ophthalmopathy. TCRdb reprocessed the multiplex PCR reads via MiXCR and lists one record per CDR3 protein. Among hundreds of thousands of distinct CDR3 sequences listed, less than 20% were seen once. The source material was blood. The receptors shown here come from a woman under 30 with Graves' hyperthyroidism that later progressed to Graves' ophthalmopathy. CDR3s leave out the opening cysteine and the closing phenylalanine or tryptophan. D genes are given only for firm matches.

TRBV7-2 | . | ASSPWTARGYEQY
TRBV25-1 | TRBD1 | ASSDRTRDSLSPLH
TRBV4-2 | . | ASSQGAGVPGYT
TRBV18 | TRBD1 | ASSPTAGTGHLETQY
TRBV29-1 | TRBD2 | SVEVAGGSTDTQY
TRBV5-6 | . | ASSLVRGMGEQY
TRBV6-1 | TRBD1 | ASSDWTGEVETQY
TRBV6-2/TRBV6-3 | . | ASSYRRRNTEAF
TRBV28 | TRBD2 | ASSSGSLTDTQY
TRBV2 | TRBD1 | ASSSGTGPYGELF
TRBV19 | . | ASSTPGTEAF
TRBV11-2 | . | ASSLVGRTDTQY
TRBV28 | . | ASSIQGQFYGYT
TRBV2 | . | ASRIGVSNQPQH
TRBV30 | TRBD2 | AWSRTSGRSYNEQF
TRBV2 | . | ASSEAQRNYNEQF
TRBV27 | TRBD2 | ASSLALLAGGYNEQF
TRBV18 | TRBD1 | ASSPDGTGVYEQY
TRBV19 | . | ASSIRQAYEQY
TRBV5-6 | . | ASSLVGGTGTDTQY
TRBV5-1 | TRBD1 | ASRDRVGTNEKLF
TRBV20-1 | . | SANWGGMAEQETQY
TRBV10-2 | . | ASTGEGVYEQY
TRBV11-2 | . | ASSLEGLPFTYNEQF
TRBV28 | . | ASSLREDYEQY
TRBV11-2 | . | ASSPLARSGGTGELF